This T cell receptor beta chain derives from a study of human T cells and chemical hapten exposure. Whole-study findings and limits: The study found that DPC sensitization did not change TCRs above 1 in 1000 frequency.

Germline values: CDR1 MNHNS, CDR2 SASEGT. This CDR3 is 14 amino acids long. The junction had 8 bases not matched to a gene; V was cut back by 7 bases and J by 2 bases. This clonotype was picked up a small number of times. Its cognate antigen is unknown. Described time point: healthy volunteer bleed at 6 weeks. Unfractionated whole blood was the source from which total RNA was extracted. A single record per CDR3 protein comes from TCRdb applying MiXCR to the RACE reads. The data hold around 80,000 distinct CDR3 sequences, with 8.6% observed a single time. The receptor comes from a male donor in good health. Some clones in this sample may be carry-over from other donors' samples. The rearrangement joins TRBV6-1 to TRBJ2-7; 7 bases are shared with TRBD1. Sequencing was performed on whole blood. The CDR3, as DNA: TGTGCCAGCACGGTGGGAGACAGGGCCTACGAGCAGTACTTC. Residues: CASTVGDRAYEQYF.